This T cell receptor (beta chain) originates from a study of response to subunit inactivated influenza vaccine. TCRdb passed the RT-PCR reads through MiXCR, listing each CDR3 protein once. The sample lists around 650,000 distinct CDR3 sequences, approximately 14% occurring once. The germline V gene has CDR1 ENHRY and CDR2 SYGVKD. This CDR3 is built from 12 residues. V lost 6 bases and J lost 9, with 12 bases in between. The receptor comes from a man aged 45-65 years who received an inactivated influenza vaccine. This sample comprised PBMCs from blood, obtained 11 to 12 days after vaccination. The V and J genes are TRBV10-3 and TRBJ2-4, with TRBD1 as a possible D gene (5 bases). The CDR3 is CAISAIRGIQYF. CDR3 nucleotides: TGTGCCATCAGCGCTATTAGGGGCATTCAGTACTTC.